Below are 21 T cell receptor beta chains sequenced from a single sample in a study of PD-1 blockade in classical Hodgkin lymphoma. Following autologous stem cell transplantation, relapse occurred in every patient, and exposure to brentuximab vedotin varied. Profiled with immunoSEQ multiplex PCR; TCRdb holds only in-frame clones, not every one. The sample includes 100,000 or so clones, around 89% of them seen just once. The sample in question was peripheral blood mononuclear cells (PBMCs), obtained before the second cycle of nivolumab. The receptors derive from a human donor with classical Hodgkin lymphoma.

V usage is TRBV5-4 and J usage is TRBJ1-5, with a possible D match to TRBD1 (6 bases). The germline V gene encodes CDR1 SGHNT and CDR2 YYREEE (reference sequence). CDR3 length: 15 amino acids. Deletions cut 4 bases from V and 0 bases from J, with 11 bases between. CDR3 bases: TGTGCCAGCAGCGACTACAGGGATAGCAATCAGCCCCAGCATTTT. It translates to CASSDYRDSNQPQHF.

This sequence joins TRBV5-1 and TRBJ1-2, with D possibly being TRBD1 (6 bases). This CDR3 has 14 residues. Germline V gene data show CDR1 as SGHRS and CDR2 as YFSETQ. V dropped 3 bases and J dropped 6 bases, with 15 bases sitting between them. CDR3 sequence (DNA): TGCGCCAGCAGCTGGGCAGGGGTGAAGGATGGCTACACCTTC. This codes for CASSWAGVKDGYTF.

The rearrangement joins TRBV7-8 to TRBJ1-1; D gene ambiguous. From germline, CDR1 is SGHVS and CDR2 FQNEAQ. The CDR3 extends over 16 amino acids. Trimming removed 2 bases from V and 13 bases from J, with 26 bases in between. The CDR3 sequence: CASSLSPQEKMSVGFF. CDR3 DNA: TGTGCCAGCAGCTTATCCCCCCAGGAGAAAATGTCGGTTGGTTTCTTT.

The chain uses TRBV6-1 and TRBJ2-7; weak D call: TRBD1 (6 bases). V was shortened by 5 bases and J by 1 base, with 12 bases between the two germline ends. This CDR3 has 14 amino acids. From germline, CDR1 is MNHNS and CDR2 SASEGT. The CDR3 protein is CASSRQVPSYEQYF. The CDR3 DNA follows: TGTGCCAGCAGTCGACAGGTTCCTTCCTACGAGCAGTACTTC.

This sequence joins TRBV19 and TRBJ2-7, with D possibly TRBD1 on 7 matching bases. Germline CDR1 reads LNHDA; CDR2 reads SQIVND (reference sequence). Deletions cut 5 bases from V and 5 bases from J, with 16 bases between. The CDR3 is made up of 14 amino acids. The CDR3 nucleotides read TGTGCCAGTAGTGTGACAGGGACTTTTGACGAGCAGTACTTC. Translating it yields CASSVTGTFDEQYF.

A single count supports this clone. This chain joins TRBV12-5 and TRBJ2-5; no firm D call. Between the trimmed V and J ends, which lost 2 bases and 3 bases, there was a span of 4 bases. Germline V lookup: CDR1 LGHNT, CDR2 FRNRAP. The CDR3 loop spans 12 amino acids. CDR3 DNA sequence: TGTGCTAGTGGTTTGAGCGAAGAGACCCAGTACTTC. Translation gives CASGLSEETQYF.

The V call is TRBV7-3, the J call TRBJ2-7; the D gene is possibly TRBD1 (5 bases). V was trimmed by 3 bases and J by 2 bases, leaving 14 bases between them. Germline V gene sequence: CDR1 SGHTA, CDR2 FQGTGA. The CDR3 length is 15 residues. The CDR3 nucleotides read TGTGCCAGCAGCTTTGCTGGGCAGGGCGCCTACGAGCAGTACTTC. Its translation is CASSFAGQGAYEQYF.

The gene calls are TRBV4-3 and TRBJ1-4; no reliable D call. V was clipped by 0 bases and J by 8 bases, with 7 bases between them. CDR1 and CDR2 (germline): LGHNA, YSLEER. CDR3 length equals 13 residues. The CDR3 DNA is TGCGCCAGCAGCCAAGAGCGTGGAGAAAAACTGTTTTTT. This translates into CASSQERGEKLFF.

The chain is built from TRBV11-2 and TRBJ2-4; perhaps TRBD2 as D (5 bases). V lost 3 bases and J 2 bases, leaving 17 bases between the germline ends. Germline V CDR1 and CDR2: SGHAT, FQNNGV. The CDR3 spans 17 residues. CDR3 DNA: TGTGCCAGCAGCTTGAGTATCCACCGCGGGCCCAAAAACATTCAGTACTTC. Amino acids: CASSLSIHRGPKNIQYF. Variable domain in full (rest from reference TRBV11-2 and TRBJ2-4): EAGVAQSPRYKIIEKRQSVAFWCNPISGHATLYWYQQILGQGPKLLIQFQNNGVVDDSQLPKDRFSAERLKGVDSTLKIQPAKLEDSAVYLCASSLSIHRGPKNIQYFGAGTRLSVL.

This chain connects TRBV27 to TRBJ2-3, with no clear D. This CDR3 comprises 15 residues. Per germline, CDR1 MNHEY and CDR2 SMNVEV (reference sequence). Deletions cut 0 bases from V and 4 bases from J, with 11 bases between. This CDR3 reads CASSLSSLQPDTQYF. Here the CDR3 DNA reads TGTGCCAGCAGTTTATCTTCCTTACAGCCAGATACGCAGTATTTT.

This rearrangement joins TRBV19 to TRBJ2-7; 7 nucleotides line up with TRBD1. The junction had 8 bases not matched to a gene; V was cut back by 6 bases and J by 3 bases. Germline V gene data show CDR1 as LNHDA and CDR2 as SQIVND (reference sequence). There are 14 residues in the CDR3. The CDR3 sequence is CASSPRQGSYEQYF. The DNA for the CDR3 is TGTGCCAGTAGCCCCAGACAGGGTAGCTACGAGCAGTACTTC.

V is TRBV5-1 and J is TRBJ1-4; D is possibly TRBD1 (6 bases). Germline CDR1 reads SGHRS; CDR2 reads YFSETQ. Between the trimmed V and J ends, which lost 0 bases and 1 base, there was a span of 10 bases. The CDR3 extends over 16 amino acids. The CDR3 nucleotides are TGCGCCAGCAGCTTGGGGACAGTCGGAACTAATGAAAAACTGTTTTTT. This sequence encodes CASSLGTVGTNEKLFF.

Only a few counts were recorded for this clone. Written as DNA, the CDR3 is TGTGCCAGCAGTGACTCGATGGGGAATTCACCCCTCCACTTT. It codes for CASSDSMGNSPLHF. The chain joins TRBV6-4 to TRBJ1-6; no definite D call. Germline loops: CDR1 MRHNA, CDR2 SNTAGT. The V and J ends lost 0 bases and 7 bases respectively, with 7 bases between them. This CDR3 is 14 amino acids long.

The rearrangement joins TRBV30 to TRBJ1-1; tentatively, D is TRBD1 (6 bases). V lost 0 bases, J lost 7 bases, and 9 bases lay in between. CDR3 length: 12 amino acids. Germline values: CDR1 GTSNPN, CDR2 SVGIG (reference sequence). The chain's CDR3 is CAWSVPGDEAFF. The CDR3, as DNA: TGTGCCTGGAGTGTCCCAGGGGATGAAGCTTTCTTT. Filled out from reference TRBV30 and TRBJ1-1, the complete variable domain reads SQTIHQWPATLVQPVGSPLSLECTVEGTSNPNLYWYRQAAGRGLQLLFYSVGIGQISSEVPQNLSASRPQDRQFILSSKKLLLSDSGFYLCAWSVPGDEAFFGQGTRLTVV.

This clone was detected a few times. The chain uses TRBV11-2 and TRBJ1-6; D ambiguous. Germline V gene lookup returns CDR1 SGHAT and CDR2 FQNNGV. The CDR3 loop spans 15 amino acids. V gave up 1 base and J gave up 6 bases, with 10 bases separating them. This CDR3 is CASSLGRSSNSPLHF. The DNA for the CDR3 is TGTGCCAGCAGCTTAGGGCGCAGCTCTAATTCACCCCTCCACTTT.

The V and J genes are TRBV9 and TRBJ2-3; 7 bases align to TRBD2. The CDR3 length is 12 residues. J gave up 5 bases and V 3 bases, and 0 bases lay outside the gene matches. Looked up from germline, CDR1 is SGDLS and CDR2 is YYNGEE. CDR3: CASSGEGDTQYF. CDR3 nucleotide sequence: TGTGCCAGCAGCGGGGAGGGAGATACGCAGTATTTT.

This chain links TRBV19 with TRBJ1-1; D remains ambiguous. The CDR3 contains 16 residues. V lost 1 base and J 11 bases, leaving 23 bases between the germline ends. CDR1 is LNHDA, CDR2 SQIVND, per germline (reference sequence). CDR3 sequence (DNA): TGTGCCAGTAGTATAGGATCGGGGTTTCTTGCTCGTGGGGCTTTCTTT. This translates into CASSIGSGFLARGAFF. Using reference TRBV19 and TRBJ1-1 for the parts outside the CDR3, the full variable domain is DGGITQSPKYLFRKEGQNVTLSCEQNLNHDAMYWYRQDPGQGLRLIYYSQIVNDFQKGDIAEGYSVSREKKESFPLTVTSAQKNPTAFYLCASSIGSGFLARGAFFGQGTRLTVV.

Only one count was recorded for this clone. The V and J genes are TRBV7-8 and TRBJ2-6, with a weak D call TRBD1 (6 bases). V lost 5 bases, J lost 1 base, and 18 bases lay in between. The CDR3 has 18 residues. The germline V gene encodes CDR1 SGHVS and CDR2 FQNEAQ. The CDR3: CASSPVGHRSSGANVLTF. The CDR3, as DNA: TGTGCCAGCAGCCCGGTGGGACACCGCTCTTCTGGGGCCAACGTCCTGACTTTC.

CDR3 DNA sequence: TGTGCCAGTAGTATAGATCACCGGTATGGCTACACCTTC. Amino acids: CASSIDHRYGYTF. The rearrangement joins TRBV19 to TRBJ1-2; D ambiguous. Looked up from germline, CDR1 is LNHDA and CDR2 is SQIVND (reference sequence). This CDR3 spans 13 amino acids. V lost 0 bases, J lost 5 bases, and 7 bases lay in between.

This clone was detected only once. CDR3 amino acids: CASSPPGQGSPGNTIYF. The CDR3 DNA reads as TGTGCCAGCAGTCCCCCGGGACAGGGAAGCCCTGGAAACACCATATATTTT. The rearrangement links TRBV28 to TRBJ1-3; 9 bases are shared with TRBD1. The V and J ends lost 5 bases and 2 bases, in that order; junction bases with no gene match: 10. Germline CDR1 reads MDHEN; CDR2 reads SYDVKM. The CDR3 consists of 17 residues.

The genes are TRBV30 and TRBJ2-2; 8 bases match TRBD1. The junction had 13 bases not matched to a gene; V was cut back by 4 bases and J by 6 bases. The germline CDR1 and CDR2 sequences are GTSNPN and SVGIG (reference sequence). The CDR3 runs to 16 residues. Written as DNA, the CDR3 is TGTGCCTGGAAGTCAGGGGGCGCAAGGAGGGCCGGGGAGCTGTTTTTT. It encodes CAWKSGGARRAGELFF.